This T cell receptor (beta chain) is from a study of blood T cell repertoires in COVID-19. As for the study in general: Samples came from the United States, Italy and Spain, spanning acute and convalescent COVID-19. The analysed material was cDNA or gDNA that came from T cells, B-cell-depleted T cells, or PBMCs.

In the original workflow: Amplification of reference gene primers was used by the study to estimate nucleated cell counts. Data came from immunoSEQ multiplex PCR; TCRdb stores just in-frame clones and leaves some out. V and J calls and clone size come straight from that table; D and trimming were deduced from the DNA. The table shows about 240,000 clones, with 75% to 90% occurring only once. Germline V lookup: CDR1 SGHVS, CDR2 FQNEAQ. The CDR3 is 15 residues long. J was trimmed by 5 bases and V by 6 bases; bases with no gene match: 12. The receptor's source is a man aged 60 to 69 who had recovered from COVID-19. The rearrangement links TRBV7-8 to TRBJ2-5, with 7 nucleotides matching TRBD1. Sequencing used peripheral blood. The CDR3 spells CASRPTGYNAETQYF. CDR3 coding DNA: TGTGCCAGCAGACCGACAGGGTATAATGCGGAGACCCAGTACTTC.